The T cell receptor (beta chain) described here comes from a study of sequential checkpoint blockade in melanoma (dated by TCRdb to the late 2010s). For context, the study as a whole: In a 1:1 randomization, patients received either first-line nivolumab then ipilimumab (arm A) or ipilimumab then nivolumab (arm B). Roughly four fifths of the matched pre- and post-treatment tumor biopsy pairs came from the same lesion. For twenty-two patients, matched tumor biopsies were taken both before treatment and at week 13, after single-agent nivolumab (arm A) or ipilimumab (arm B). Maintenance nivolumab was given following each of the two trial sequences. TCRbeta immunosequencing was performed on DNA from fewer than 95 pretreatment melanoma tumor samples. Summary of the overall study and its limitations: Patients whose tumor T-cell fraction and clonality increased by week 13 were about 30 times more likely to achieve clinical benefit. Small sample sizes and reduced statistical power limited the analyses of tumor T-cell fraction within each arm. Tumor T-cell fraction and clonality correlated with PD-L1 staining and CD8+ T-cell counts but not with mutational load. The model for predicting response that combines TCR metrics with mutation burden needs to be validated in larger, independent patient cohorts. Among patients in arm A, the nivolumab-first arm, pretreatment tumor TIL clonality was associated with response (P = .04).

The immunoSEQ Assay was used to immunosequence TCRbeta CDR3 regions from genomic DNA. Before high-throughput sequencing, genomic DNA was amplified using bias-controlled multiplex PCR. As for the authors' bioinformatics: To quantify the absolute abundance of each unique TCRbeta CDR3 region, the sequences were collapsed and filtered. Clonality, defined as 1 minus Pielou's evenness, was calculated using only productive rearrangements. To compute tumor T-cell fraction, TCRbeta template counts were normalized to usable DNA, with usable DNA estimated from several housekeeping genes. A previously published method was used to identify clones whose frequencies were significantly greater in on-treatment samples than in baseline samples. This immuneACCESS table, as held by TCRdb, lists in-frame sequences with V and J called but not all clones. Of the missing ones, under half trace to an unresolved V gene in checked studies; the others have no known cause. V, J and clone size were drawn from that table, and D and trimming were deduced from the DNA. This sample is represented by over 4,500 clones; around 34% of them were singletons. The ten largest clones add up to less than 15% of the sample.

There are a few counts of this clone. Its recognized antigen is unknown. It has no much larger one-base neighbor in the sample; base qualities were not kept. From the cysteine through the phenylalanine, the CDR3 covers 14 amino acids. The retained sequence is limited to the CDR3, 42 bases, with the frame set at the first base. V was cut back by 6 bases and J by 0 bases, leaving a gap of 8 bases between them. CDR1 and CDR2 are read off the germline V gene as SGHNT and YENEEA. The sample's treatment or condition label is to be understood as: randomized to nivolumab then ipilimumab (arm A) or the reverse (arm B). Prior DNA-damaging chemotherapy had not been received by any trial patient. CheckMate 064, a randomized, open-label phase II trial of sequential checkpoint blockade, was the source of the samples, all of which came from patients with melanoma. Tumor TCR sequencing used genomic DNA from formalin-fixed paraffin-embedded (FFPE) tissue samples.

The source is a human donor with melanoma. This receptor chain uses TRBV11-3 and TRBJ2-2, with no D gene named confidently. This specimen consisted of tumor tissue (inferred from file names), obtained from a patient given nivolumab and ipilimumab in sequence. The nucleotides are TGTGCCAGCAGACCTCTACCGAACACCGGGGAGCTGTTTTTT. It codes for CASRPLPNTGELFF. When the CDR3 is completed using the reference TRBV11-3 and TRBJ2-2 genes on either side, the full variable domain is EAGVVQSPRYKIIEKKQPVAFWCNPISGHNTLYWYLQNLGQGPELLIRYENEEAVDDSQLPKDRFSAERLKGVDSTLKIQPAELGDSAVYLCASRPLPNTGELFFGEGSRLTVL.